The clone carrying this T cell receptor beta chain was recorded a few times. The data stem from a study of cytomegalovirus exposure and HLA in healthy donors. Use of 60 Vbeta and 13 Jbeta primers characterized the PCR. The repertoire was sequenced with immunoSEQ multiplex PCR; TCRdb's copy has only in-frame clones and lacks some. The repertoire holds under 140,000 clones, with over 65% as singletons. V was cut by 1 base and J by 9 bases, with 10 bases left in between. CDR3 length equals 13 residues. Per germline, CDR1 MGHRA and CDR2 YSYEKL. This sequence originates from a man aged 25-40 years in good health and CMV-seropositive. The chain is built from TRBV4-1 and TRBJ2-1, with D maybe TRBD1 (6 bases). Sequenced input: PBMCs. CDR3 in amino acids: CASSQGTVGEQFF. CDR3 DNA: TGCGCCAGCAGCCAAGGGACAGTAGGTGAGCAGTTCTTC.